The next 4 T cell receptor beta chains were all read from a single sample in a study of control samples from healthy donors and cancer patients. Data came from immunoSEQ multiplex PCR; TCRdb stores just in-frame clones and leaves some out. The table lists fewer than 150,000 clones, 90% of them singletons. Sequencing input: blood. The receptors shown here come from a man between 18 and 35 years old in good health.

The V call is TRBV7-9, the J call TRBJ1-3; D might be TRBD1 (5 bases). V dropped 6 bases and J dropped 2 bases, with 11 bases sitting between them. This CDR3 comprises 14 residues. Germline loops: CDR1 SEHNR, CDR2 FQNEAQ (reference sequence). The CDR3 DNA reads as TGTGCCAGCAGTTCCGACAGTCCTGGAAACACCATATATTTT. Amino acids: CASSSDSPGNTIYF.

Points on this clone: The junction and the germline gene differ at one end; a read error may be behind it. The rearrangement links TRBV7-7 to TRBJ1-1; a weak D match, TRBD1 (6 bases). The CDR3 has 13 amino acids. Germline lookup yields CDR1 SSHAT and CDR2 FNYEAQ (reference sequence). The CDR3 coding sequence is TGTGCTAGCAGCGTTAACAGGGACACTGAAGCTTTCTTT. It yields the protein CASSVNRDTEAFF.

This clone showed up just once. The chain joins TRBV10-3 to TRBJ2-3; D remains unclear. Trimming shortened V by 3 bases and J by 2 bases, and 9 bases separated the two germline ends. Germline assignment: CDR1 ENHRY and CDR2 SYGVKD. CDR3 length: 14 amino acids. CDR3 coding DNA: TGTGCCATCAGTGACAGCCCGTCCACAGATACGCAGTATTTT. Translation gives CAISDSPSTDTQYF.

The chain joins TRBV28 to TRBJ1-2; tentative D call: TRBD1 (6 bases). With 3 bases removed from V and 3 bases from J, the gap between germline ends came to 11 bases. CDR1 is MDHEN, CDR2 SYDVKM, per germline. CDR3 length equals 14 residues. The CDR3 loop is CASSLIGGDYGYTF. The CDR3 coding sequence is TGTGCCAGCAGTTTGATAGGGGGGGACTATGGCTACACCTTC.